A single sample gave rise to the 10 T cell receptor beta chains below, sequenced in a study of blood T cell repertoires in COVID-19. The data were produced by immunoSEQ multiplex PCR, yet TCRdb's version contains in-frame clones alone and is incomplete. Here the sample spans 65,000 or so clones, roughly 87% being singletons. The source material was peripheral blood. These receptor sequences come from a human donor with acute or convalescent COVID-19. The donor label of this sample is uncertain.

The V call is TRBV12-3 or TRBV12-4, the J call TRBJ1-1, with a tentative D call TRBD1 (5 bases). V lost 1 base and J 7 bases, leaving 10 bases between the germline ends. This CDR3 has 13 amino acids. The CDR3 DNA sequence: TGTGCCAGCAGTTTAGGGCAGGGCGTTGAAGCTTTCTTT. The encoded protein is CASSLGQGVEAFF.

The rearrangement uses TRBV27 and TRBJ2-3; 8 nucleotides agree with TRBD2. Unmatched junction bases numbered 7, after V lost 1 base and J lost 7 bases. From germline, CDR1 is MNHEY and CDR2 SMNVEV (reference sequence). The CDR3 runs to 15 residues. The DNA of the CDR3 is TGTGCCAGCAGTTTATATACGGGGGGGCCCTATACGCAGTATTTT. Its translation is CASSLYTGGPYTQYF.

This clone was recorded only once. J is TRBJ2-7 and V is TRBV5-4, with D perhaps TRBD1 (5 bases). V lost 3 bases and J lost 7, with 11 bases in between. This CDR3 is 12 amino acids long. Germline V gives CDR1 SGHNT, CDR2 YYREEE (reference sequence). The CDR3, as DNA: TGTGCCAGCAGCTCGACAGACTTAGAGCAGTACTTC. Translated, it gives CASSSTDLEQYF.

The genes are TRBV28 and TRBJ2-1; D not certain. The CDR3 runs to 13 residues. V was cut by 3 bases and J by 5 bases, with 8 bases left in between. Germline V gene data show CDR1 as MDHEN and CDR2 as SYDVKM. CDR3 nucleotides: TGTGCCAGCAGTTTGGCTCTCAACAATGAGCAGTTCTTC. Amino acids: CASSLALNNEQFF.

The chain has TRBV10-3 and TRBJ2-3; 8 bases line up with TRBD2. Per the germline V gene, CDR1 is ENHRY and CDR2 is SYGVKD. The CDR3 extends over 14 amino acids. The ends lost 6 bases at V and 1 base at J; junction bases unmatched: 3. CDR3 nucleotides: TGTGCCATCAGCAGCGGGGGCCGCACAGATACGCAGTATTTT. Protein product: CAISSGGRTDTQYF.

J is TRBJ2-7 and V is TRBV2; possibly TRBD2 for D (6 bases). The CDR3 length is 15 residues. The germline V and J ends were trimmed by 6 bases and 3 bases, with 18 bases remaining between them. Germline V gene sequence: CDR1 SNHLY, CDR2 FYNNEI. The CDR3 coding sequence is TGTGCCAGCAGACCTTTTCGGGAGCCCCACTACGAGCAGTACTTC. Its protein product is CASRPFREPHYEQYF.

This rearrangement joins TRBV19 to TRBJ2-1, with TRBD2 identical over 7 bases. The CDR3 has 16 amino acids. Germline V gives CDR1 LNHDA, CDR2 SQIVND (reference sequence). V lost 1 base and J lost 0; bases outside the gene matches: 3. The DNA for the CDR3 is TGTGCCAGTAGTATAGCTAGCGGAAGCTCCTACAATGAGCAGTTCTTC. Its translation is CASSIASGSSYNEQFF.

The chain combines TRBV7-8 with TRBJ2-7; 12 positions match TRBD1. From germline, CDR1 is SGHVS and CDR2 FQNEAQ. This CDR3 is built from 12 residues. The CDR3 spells CASSFGTGGYDV. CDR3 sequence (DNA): TGTGCCAGCAGCTTTGGGACAGGGGGCTACGACGTC.

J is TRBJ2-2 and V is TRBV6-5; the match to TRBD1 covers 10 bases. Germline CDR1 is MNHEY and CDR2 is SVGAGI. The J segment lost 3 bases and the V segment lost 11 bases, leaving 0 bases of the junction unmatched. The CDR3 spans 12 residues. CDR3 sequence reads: CAGTGDTGELFF. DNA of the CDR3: TGTGCCGGGACAGGGGACACCGGGGAGCTGTTTTTT.

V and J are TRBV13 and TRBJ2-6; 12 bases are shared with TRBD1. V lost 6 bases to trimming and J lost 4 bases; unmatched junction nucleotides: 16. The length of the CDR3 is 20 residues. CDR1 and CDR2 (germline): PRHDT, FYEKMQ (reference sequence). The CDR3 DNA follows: TGTGCCAGCAGTTTCCTCCCCGCCGGGACAGGGGGCGGGGGGGCCAACGTCCTGACTTTC. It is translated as CASSFLPAGTGGGGANVLTF.